These 26 T cell receptor beta chains share one sample of origin, sequenced in a study of blood T cell repertoires in COVID-19. Profiled with immunoSEQ multiplex PCR; TCRdb holds only in-frame clones, not every one. In the table there are tens of thousands of clones, 65% to 85% of which are singletons. The sample was peripheral blood. These receptors all stem from a man in his 60s with acute or convalescent COVID-19.

This clone came up once. This chain uses TRBV3-1 (or the pseudogene TRBV3-2) with TRBJ2-1; D possibly corresponds to TRBD2 (6 bases). CDR1 LGHDT and CDR2 YNNKEL come from the germline V gene (reference sequence). The CDR3 is made up of 15 amino acids. V lost 7 bases and J 0 bases, leaving 13 bases between the germline ends. The CDR3 sequence is CASTPWGVSYNEQFF. CDR3 coding DNA: TGTGCCAGCACCCCGTGGGGGGTCTCCTACAATGAGCAGTTCTTC.

The genes are TRBV4-1 and TRBJ2-1, with 10 bases identical to TRBD2. Per the germline V gene, CDR1 is MGHRA and CDR2 is YSYEKL. The ends lost 1 base at V and 3 bases at J; junction bases unmatched: 6. The CDR3 covers 17 residues. DNA for the CDR3: TGCGCCAGCAGCCAAGGGGTAGCGGGGGGTCACTACAATGAGCAGTTCTTC. It yields the protein CASSQGVAGGHYNEQFF.

This chain connects TRBV5-1 to TRBJ2-1; TRBD1 is a possible D gene (6 bases). The CDR3 is 14 residues long. The germline CDR1 and CDR2 sequences are SGHRS and YFSETQ. Trimming shortened V by 1 base and J by 6 bases, and 11 bases separated the two germline ends. Here the CDR3 DNA reads TGCGCCAGCAGCTTGACAGGGACCCTCAATGAGCAGTTCTTC. Amino acid sequence: CASSLTGTLNEQFF.

The chain employs TRBV4-1 and TRBJ1-4; TRBD1 agrees at 11 bases. The CDR3 consists of 15 residues. The ends lost 1 base at V and 7 bases at J; junction bases unmatched: 2. Germline V lookup: CDR1 MGHRA, CDR2 YSYEKL. The CDR3 DNA reads TGCGCCAGCAGCCAAGTGGGGACAGGGGGTGAAAAACTGTTTTTT. Encoded protein: CASSQVGTGGEKLFF.

The chain has TRBV4-1 and TRBJ2-5, with TRBD2 matching over 8 bases. Germline CDR1 reads MGHRA; CDR2 reads YSYEKL. The CDR3 spans 18 residues. V lost 0 bases to trimming and J lost 7 bases; unmatched junction nucleotides: 16. The CDR3 loop reads CASSQEGVAGTRRGTQYF. The CDR3 nucleotides read TGCGCCAGCAGCCAAGAGGGAGTAGCGGGGACCCGGCGGGGGACCCAGTACTTC.

The chain uses TRBV7-2 and TRBJ1-1; 11 bases map to TRBD1. V was pared by 2 bases and J by 5 bases, with 7 bases of the junction left unmatched. Germline V gene sequence: CDR1 SGHTA, CDR2 FQGNSA. This CDR3 region has 16 residues. CDR3 protein: CASSLTWTGGETEAFF. The CDR3 DNA reads as TGTGCCAGCAGCTTAACCTGGACAGGGGGCGAAACTGAAGCTTTCTTT.

This clone was seen a single time. In DNA form, the CDR3 reads TGTGCCAGCAGTAGATACAGGGGGCAAGAGACCCAGTACTTC. It encodes CASSRYRGQETQYF. The V call is TRBV27, the J call TRBJ2-5; 8 nucleotides agree with TRBD1. The CDR3 runs 14 residues. Germline loops: CDR1 MNHEY, CDR2 SMNVEV (reference sequence). V was pared by 5 bases and J by 2 bases, with 4 bases of the junction left unmatched.

The V call is TRBV19, the J call TRBJ2-3, with a tentative D call TRBD2 (6 bases). Germline V gene data show CDR1 as LNHDA and CDR2 as SQIVND (reference sequence). V was cut by 4 bases and J by 2 bases, with 16 bases left in between. The length of the CDR3 is 16 residues. The CDR3 DNA is TGTGCCAGTAGTACCCCCTTGGGGGGACCCACAGATACGCAGTATTTT. This translates into CASSTPLGGPTDTQYF.

This rearrangement joins TRBV7-2 to TRBJ1-1, with D possibly TRBD1 on 5 matching bases. Germline assignment: CDR1 SGHTA and CDR2 FQGNSA. The CDR3 sequence is 17 residues long. Trimming left V 1 base short and J 0 bases short, with 15 bases between. As DNA, the CDR3 is TGTGCCAGCAGCTTAGGGGCAGGGAGGTTAATGAACACTGAAGCTTTCTTT. Its protein is CASSLGAGRLMNTEAFF.

The V and J genes are TRBV6-5 and TRBJ1-3; a possible D gene is TRBD1 (5 bases). Germline CDR1 is MNHEY and CDR2 is SVGAGI. This CDR3 comprises 13 residues. V dropped 5 bases and J dropped 6 bases, with 11 bases sitting between them. The CDR3, as DNA: TGTGCCAGCAGTCCCCAGGGCATAAACACCATATATTTT. It specifies CASSPQGINTIYF.

The V gene is TRBV24-1, the J gene TRBJ2-3; perhaps TRBD1 as D (6 bases). Trimming stripped 1 base from V and 4 bases from J, with 11 bases between. The CDR3 is 15 residues long. The germline V gene has CDR1 KGHDR and CDR2 SFDVKD. CDR3 amino acids: CATSDFLQGPDTQYF. DNA for the CDR3: TGTGCCACCAGTGATTTTTTACAGGGCCCAGATACGCAGTATTTT.

This chain joins TRBV3-1 (or the pseudogene TRBV3-2) and TRBJ2-1, with TRBD2 identical over 8 bases. Looked up from germline, CDR1 is LGHDT and CDR2 is YNNKEL (reference sequence). This CDR3 is built from 14 residues. The V and J ends lost 1 base and 9 bases, in that order; junction bases with no gene match: 5. CDR3 protein: CASSQAGLGAEQFF. As DNA, the CDR3 is TGTGCCAGCAGCCAAGCGGGACTAGGAGCTGAGCAGTTCTTC.

This chain connects TRBV28 to TRBJ1-2; possible D gene TRBD1, 5 bases. CDR1 is MDHEN, CDR2 SYDVKM, per germline. This CDR3 contains 17 residues. The V end lost 1 base, the J end lost 8 bases, and 23 bases lay between the germline ends. CDR3 amino acids: CASSLSGRIGAGGGYTF. CDR3 nucleotide sequence: TGTGCCAGCAGTTTATCCGGAAGGATAGGGGCGGGAGGGGGCTACACCTTC.

The chain is built from TRBV7-9 and TRBJ2-1; 11 bases are a match to TRBD2. The V gene end was trimmed by 1 base and the J gene end by 6 bases; junction bases not matched to a gene: 8. The V gene's germline CDR1 is SEHNR and CDR2 FQNEAQ (reference sequence). The CDR3 is 17 amino acids. Written as DNA, the CDR3 is TGTGCCAGCAGCTTAGATGTAGGACTAGCGGGTCCCAATGAGCAGTTCTTC. It is translated as CASSLDVGLAGPNEQFF.

The rearrangement joins TRBV30 to TRBJ1-5; no clear D gene. This CDR3 is built from 14 residues. CDR1 and CDR2 from the germline V gene are GTSNPN and SVGIG (reference sequence). The V gene lost 1 base and the J gene lost 6 bases, with 13 bases spanning the gap. The CDR3 coding sequence is TGTGCCTGGAGTGGGCCTCGGGGAACTCAGCCCCAGCATTTT. Its protein product is CAWSGPRGTQPQHF. The full variable domain, rest sourced from reference TRBV30 and TRBJ1-5, is SQTIHQWPATLVQPVGSPLSLECTVEGTSNPNLYWYRQAAGRGLQLLFYSVGIGQISSEVPQNLSASRPQDRQFILSSKKLLLSDSGFYLCAWSGPRGTQPQHFGDGTRLSIL.

The chain carries TRBV9 and TRBJ2-5; TRBD2 is a possible D gene (5 bases). Germline values: CDR1 SGDLS, CDR2 YYNGEE. This CDR3 has 14 residues. Trimming left V 4 bases short and J 5 bases short, with 15 bases between. The CDR3 region is CASSPHAGQETQYF. DNA of the CDR3: TGTGCCAGCAGCCCCCATGCGGGTCAGGAGACCCAGTACTTC.

This sequence joins TRBV4-3 and TRBJ1-2; unclear D gene. V was trimmed by 4 bases and J by 4 bases, leaving 16 bases between them. CDR1 is LGHNA, CDR2 YSLEER, per germline. The CDR3 has 15 amino acids. The CDR3 sequence is CASSPDQRAGYGYTF. In nucleotides, the CDR3 is TGCGCCAGCAGCCCGGATCAGCGGGCCGGCTATGGCTACACCTTC.

This chain connects TRBV18 to TRBJ1-5; tentative D call: TRBD1 (6 bases). V dropped 3 bases and J dropped 5 bases, with 17 bases sitting between them. This CDR3 region has 16 residues. CDR1 and CDR2 (germline): KGHSH, LQKENI. CDR3 sequence (DNA): TGTGCCAGCTCACCGAGAAGGGGGGGCGCAGATCAGCCCCAGCATTTT. This sequence encodes CASSPRRGGADQPQHF.

The chain employs TRBV7-2 and TRBJ1-2; possibly TRBD1 for D (5 bases). The CDR3 covers 12 residues. Trimming removed 5 bases from V and 2 bases from J, with 6 bases in between. Germline assignment: CDR1 SGHTA and CDR2 FQGNSA. CDR3 nucleotide sequence: TGTGCCAGCAGCCCAGGGAACTATGGCTACACCTTC. The encoded protein is CASSPGNYGYTF.

The chain combines TRBV7-8 with TRBJ1-1; 10 positions match TRBD1. The V gene end was trimmed by 5 bases and the J gene end by 3 bases; junction bases not matched to a gene: 12. This CDR3 has 17 residues. The germline CDR1 and CDR2 sequences are SGHVS and FQNEAQ. The CDR3 here is CASSPGGQGSLDTEAFF. CDR3 DNA: TGTGCCAGCAGCCCCGGGGGACAGGGGAGTCTGGACACTGAAGCTTTCTTT.

The chain carries TRBV29-1 and TRBJ1-4, with TRBD1 matching 7 bases. J lost 5 bases, V lost 0 bases, and 3 bases had no gene match. This CDR3 is built from 14 residues. The germline V gene has CDR1 SQVTM and CDR2 ANQGSEA. CDR3 nucleotides: TGCAGCGTTGAAGACGGGACAGTGAATGAAAAACTGTTTTTT. Amino acid sequence: CSVEDGTVNEKLFF.

A remark on this clone: This sample also contains other DNA sequences that code for the same CDR3. CDR3 in DNA: TGTGCCAGCAGCTTTAGGGGTCAAGAGACCCAGTACTTC. This sequence encodes CASSFRGQETQYF. This chain connects TRBV5-4 to TRBJ2-5, with D tentatively TRBD1 (5 bases). The V and J ends lost 2 bases and 2 bases respectively, with 7 bases between them. This CDR3 has 13 amino acids. Germline CDR1 and CDR2: SGHNT and YYREEE (reference sequence).

Concerning this clone: The junction shows a germline mismatch at one end, possibly a read error. This chain joins TRBV29-1 and TRBJ2-2, with D possibly being TRBD2 (5 bases). This CDR3 spans 14 amino acids. The germline gives CDR1 SQVTM, CDR2 ANQGSEA. The CDR3 coding sequence is TGCAGCTTCTCAGATTTATCGAACACCGGGAAGCTGTTTTTT. Encoded protein: CSFSDLSNTGKLFF.

This clone was counted only a few times. V is TRBV29-1 and J is TRBJ1-2, with D hard to call. The V end lost 6 bases, the J end lost 8 bases, and 19 bases lay between the germline ends. Germline-derived CDR1 and CDR2 are SQVTM and ANQGSEA. The CDR3 consists of 13 residues. CDR3: CSVDHLGGQGYTF. In DNA, the CDR3 is TGCAGCGTGGATCATTTAGGCGGTCAAGGCTACACCTTC. Based on the CDR3 plus reference TRBV29-1 and TRBJ1-2, the full variable domain is SAVISQKPSRDICQRGTSLTIQCQVDSQVTMMFWYRQQPGQSLTLIATANQGSEATYESGFVIDKFPISRPNLTFSTLTVSNMSPEDSSIYLCSVDHLGGQGYTFGSGTRLTVV.

The chain couples TRBV5-5 to TRBJ1-2; 8 bases agree with TRBD1. Per germline, CDR1 SGHKS and CDR2 YYEKEE (reference sequence). The ends lost 4 bases at V and 4 bases at J; junction bases unmatched: 9. CDR3 length: 15 amino acids. The CDR3 DNA reads TGTGCCAGCAGCGAATCGACAGGGGCTAGCTATGGCTACACCTTC. This codes for CASSESTGASYGYTF.

This clone was detected a few times. J is TRBJ1-1 and V is TRBV18; D is ambiguous. The CDR3 is 14 residues long. Germline values: CDR1 KGHSH, CDR2 LQKENI. V lost 2 bases to trimming and J lost 0 bases, with 7 bases between them. CDR3 sequence: CASSPSIMNTEAFF. The CDR3 nucleotides are TGTGCCAGCTCACCATCAATCATGAACACTGAAGCTTTCTTT.